This T cell receptor beta chain was captured in a study of blood T cell repertoires in COVID-19. Study-level information: Sites in the United States, Italy and Spain provided acute and convalescent COVID-19 samples. T cells, B-cell-depleted T cells, or PBMCs provided the cDNA or gDNA that served as material.

J gave up 6 bases and V 6 bases, and 10 bases lay outside the gene matches. The CDR3 is 16 amino acids. The germline V gene encodes CDR1 LGHNT and CDR2 FRNRAP. TCRdb keeps only in-frame clones here, not all; method: immunoSEQ multiplex PCR. Of more than 140,000 clones listed, more than 65% are singletons. Sequencing input: peripheral blood. This sequence joins TRBV12-5 and TRBJ2-2, with 10 bases matching TRBD2. The source of this sequence is a woman aged 50 to 60 in a cohort sampled during active or convalescent COVID-19. This CDR3 is CASGRGLARWPGELFF. The CDR3 DNA sequence: TGTGCTAGTGGCCGGGGACTAGCGAGGTGGCCCGGGGAGCTGTTTTTT. Full variable domain (remainder filled in from reference TRBV12-5 and TRBJ2-2): DARVTQTPRHKVTEMGQEVTMRCQPILGHNTVFWYRQTMMQGLELLAYFRNRAPLDDSGMPKDRFSAEMPDATLATLKIQPSEPRDSAVYFCASGRGLARWPGELFFGEGSRLTVL.